The rows below give T cell receptor beta chains drawn from one sample of a study of regulatory T cells in long-lasting Graves disease. TCRdb processed the multiplex PCR reads anew with MiXCR; each CDR3 protein has one entry. The profile shows a few hundred thousand distinct CDR3 sequences, 23% of them singletons. This material consisted of peripheral blood mononuclear cells (PBMCs), taken when the disease was refractory, from a patient treated with antithyroid drugs. The origin of the receptors is a female donor with Graves disease. Each CDR3 is given with its conserved first and last residue. A D gene is named only where the DNA matches it firmly. Clone size is shown for a subset of rows, as once, few, many or a class of expanded clone.

clone size	V gene	D gene	J gene	CDR3 protein	CDR3 DNA
NA	TRBV11-1	TRBD2	TRBJ2-3	CASSLAGGPGDTQYF	TGTGCCAGCAGCTTAGCGGGAGGGCCCGGAGATACGCAGTATTTT
many	TRBV12-3/TRBV12-4	NA	TRBJ1-3	CASSSTGTISGNTIYF	TGTGCCAGCAGTTCTACAGGGACTATCTCTGGAAACACCATATATTTT
few	TRBV6-4	NA	TRBJ1-2	CASRSGTRGYTF	TGTGCCAGCAGATCAGGGACCCGAGGCTACACCTTC
NA	TRBV5-1	NA	TRBJ1-1	CASSLFVAADTEAFF	TGCGCCAGCAGCTTGTTTGTGGCGGCGGACACTGAAGCTTTCTTT
NA	TRBV7-2	TRBD1	TRBJ1-1	CASSYSPGQFTEAFF	TGTGCCAGCAGCTACTCACCGGGACAGTTCACTGAAGCTTTCTTT
NA	TRBV6-1	NA	TRBJ2-1	CASTTDPGYEQFF	TGTGCCAGCACCACTGACCCCGGCTATGAGCAGTTCTTC
NA	TRBV20-1	TRBD2	TRBJ2-7	CSVPGGVRGSYEQYF	TGCAGTGTCCCGGGGGGGGTTCGTGGCTCCTACGAGCAGTACTTC
NA	TRBV20-1	NA	TRBJ1-4	CSASSGERLFF	TGCAGTGCTAGCTCGGGGGAACGGCTGTTTTTT
many	TRBV12-3/TRBV12-4	NA	TRBJ1-5	CASSLRASQPQHF	TGTGCCAGCAGTTTACGAGCAAGTCAGCCCCAGCATTTT
NA	TRBV24-1	NA	TRBJ1-1	CATSVRGNTEAFF	TGTGCCACCAGTGTCCGAGGGAACACTGAAGCTTTCTTT